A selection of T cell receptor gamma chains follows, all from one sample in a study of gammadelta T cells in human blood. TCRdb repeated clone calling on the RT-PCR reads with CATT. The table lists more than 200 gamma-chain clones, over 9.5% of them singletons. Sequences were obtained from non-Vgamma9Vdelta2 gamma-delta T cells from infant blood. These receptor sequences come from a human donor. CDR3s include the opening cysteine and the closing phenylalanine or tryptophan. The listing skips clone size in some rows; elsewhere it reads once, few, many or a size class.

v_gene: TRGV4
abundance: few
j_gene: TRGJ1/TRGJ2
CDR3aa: CATWDTRADYYKKLF
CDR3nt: TGTGCCACCTGGGATACGAGGGCGGATTATTATAAGAAACTCTTT

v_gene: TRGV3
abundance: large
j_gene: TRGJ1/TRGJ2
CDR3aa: CATYSNYYKKLF
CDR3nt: TGTGCCACCTACTCGAATTATTATAAGAAACTCTTT

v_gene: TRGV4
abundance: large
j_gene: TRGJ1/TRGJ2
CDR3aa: CATWDGPSKKLF
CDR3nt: TGTGCCACCTGGGATGGGCCATCGAAGAAACTCTTT

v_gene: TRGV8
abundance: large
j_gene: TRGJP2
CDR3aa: CATWDRGDWIKTF
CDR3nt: TGTGCCACCTGGGATAGAGGTGATTGGATCAAGACGTTT

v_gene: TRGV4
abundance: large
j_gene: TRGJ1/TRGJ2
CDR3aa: CATWDGLYHYKKLF
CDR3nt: TGTGCCACCTGGGATGGGCTATATCATTATAAGAAACTCTTT

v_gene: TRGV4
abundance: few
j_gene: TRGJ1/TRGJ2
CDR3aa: CATWGNYKKLF
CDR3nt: TGTGCCACCTGGGGAAATTATAAGAAACTCTTT

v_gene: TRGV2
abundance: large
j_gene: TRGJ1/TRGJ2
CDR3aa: CATWDGGVGNNYYKKLF
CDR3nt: TGTGCCACCTGGGACGGGGGCGTTGGGAATAATTATTATAAGAAACTCTTT

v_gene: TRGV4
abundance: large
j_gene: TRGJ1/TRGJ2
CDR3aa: CATWDGPYYKKLF
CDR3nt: TGTGCCACCTGGGATGGACCCTATTATAAGAAACTCTTT

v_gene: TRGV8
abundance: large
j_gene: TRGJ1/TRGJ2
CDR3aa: CATWDPYYKKLF
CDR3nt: TGTGCCACCTGGGATCCCTATTATAAGAAACTCTTT

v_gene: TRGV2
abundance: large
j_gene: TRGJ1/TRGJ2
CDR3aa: CATWVPDKKLF
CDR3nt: TGTGCCACCTGGGTCCCGGATAAGAAACTCTTT

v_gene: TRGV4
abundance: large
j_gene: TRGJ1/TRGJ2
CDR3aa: CATWEVLGYYKKLF
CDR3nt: TGTGCCACCTGGGAGGTACTGGGTTATTATAAGAAACTCTTT

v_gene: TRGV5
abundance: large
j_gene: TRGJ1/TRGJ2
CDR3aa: CATWDRLYYKKLF
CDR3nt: TGTGCCACCTGGGACAGGCTGTATTATAAGAAACTCTTT

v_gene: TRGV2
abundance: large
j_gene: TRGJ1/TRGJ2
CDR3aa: CATWDGTGHKKLF
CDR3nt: TGTGCCACCTGGGACGGTACTGGTCATAAGAAACTCTTT

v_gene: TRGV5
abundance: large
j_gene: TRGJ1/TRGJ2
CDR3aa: CATWDRHYKKLF
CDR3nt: TGTGCCACCTGGGACAGGCATTATAAGAAACTCTTT

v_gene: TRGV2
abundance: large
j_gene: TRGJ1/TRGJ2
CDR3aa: CATWDRGYKKLF
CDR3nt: TGTGCCACCTGGGACAGGGGGTATAAGAAACTCTTT

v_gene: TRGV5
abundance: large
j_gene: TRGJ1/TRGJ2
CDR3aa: CATWDIRNYYKKLF
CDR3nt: TGTGCCACCTGGGACATCCGGAATTATTATAAGAAACTCTTT

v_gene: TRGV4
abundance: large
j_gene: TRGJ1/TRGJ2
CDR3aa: CATWDGLCYYKKLF
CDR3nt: TGTGCCACCTGGGATGGGCTTTGTTATTATAAGAAACTCTTT

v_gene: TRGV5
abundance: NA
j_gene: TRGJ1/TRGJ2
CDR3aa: CATWDRLHYYKKLF
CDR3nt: TGTGCCACCTGGGACAGGCTCCATTATTATAAGAAACTCTTT

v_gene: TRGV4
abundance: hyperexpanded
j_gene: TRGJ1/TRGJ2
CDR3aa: CATWGVRGEFWLYYKKLF
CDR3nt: TGTGCCACCTGGGGGGTGAGAGGGGAATTTTGGCTTTATTATAAGAAACTCTTT

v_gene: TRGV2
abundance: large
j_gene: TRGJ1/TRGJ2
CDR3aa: CATWDGQGAKLF
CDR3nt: TGTGCCACCTGGGACGGGCAGGGGGCGAAACTCTTT

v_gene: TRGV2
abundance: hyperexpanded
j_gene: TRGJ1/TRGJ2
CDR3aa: CATWDGPSNYYKKLF
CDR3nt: TGTGCCACCTGGGACGGGCCTTCGAATTATTATAAGAAACTCTTT

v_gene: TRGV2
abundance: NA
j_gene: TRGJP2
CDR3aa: CATWDGRGGSDWIKTF
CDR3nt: TGTGCCACCTGGGACGGGCGGGGGGGTAGTGATTGGATCAAGACGTTT

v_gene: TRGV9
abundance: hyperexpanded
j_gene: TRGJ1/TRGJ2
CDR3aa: CALWEVDYKKLF
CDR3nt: TGTGCCTTGTGGGAGGTGGACTATAAGAAACTCTTT

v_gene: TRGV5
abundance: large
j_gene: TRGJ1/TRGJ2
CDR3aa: CATWDRPYKKLF
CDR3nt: TGTGCCACCTGGGACAGGCCCTATAAGAAACTCTTT

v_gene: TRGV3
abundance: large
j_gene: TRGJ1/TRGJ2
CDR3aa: CATWDKVGVTYYKKLF
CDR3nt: TGTGCCACCTGGGACAAGGTGGGGGTGACTTATTATAAGAAACTCTTT

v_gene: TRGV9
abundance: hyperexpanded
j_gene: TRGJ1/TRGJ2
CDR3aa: CALWDKYKKLF
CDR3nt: TGTGCCTTGTGGGATAAATATAAGAAACTCTTT

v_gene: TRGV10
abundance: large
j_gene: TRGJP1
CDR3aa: CAAWDRYTTGWFKIF
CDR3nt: TGTGCTGCGTGGGACCGCTATACCACTGGTTGGTTCAAGATATTT

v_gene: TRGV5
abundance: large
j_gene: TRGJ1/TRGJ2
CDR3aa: CATWDTAWDYKKLF
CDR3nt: TGTGCCACCTGGGACACCGCTTGGGATTATAAGAAACTCTTT